The T cell receptor (beta chain) described here comes from a study of T-cell reconstitution after alpha-beta-depleted transplantation in children. General study findings and limits: T-cell counts and diversity were attributed mostly to newly produced T cells one year after transplant. Recipient T cells and thymic progenitors that survived gave rise to the high TCRbeta diversity observed at day 60 in some patients.

Of note for this clonotype: Its antigen is as yet unknown.

It was with unique molecular identifiers that the TCRbeta library was prepared. TCRdb re-analysed the PCR reads in MiXCR, keeping a single row per CDR3 protein. Among fewer than 700,000 distinct CDR3 sequences listed, 10% to 15% were seen once. V was pared by 1 base and J by 6 bases, with 9 bases between. This CDR3 is 14 amino acids long. Germline lookup yields CDR1 LNHDA and CDR2 SQIVND (reference sequence). This receptor was obtained from a male patient between 5 and 17 years old who had a stem cell transplant for acute myeloid leukemia, so the T cells may come from the graft donor. This sample comprised PBMCs, mostly from graft donor cells, obtained 360 days after TCRalphabeta/CD19-depleted stem cell transplant. The chain links TRBV19 to TRBJ2-2; the D is unclear. The CDR3 is CASSIGLPPGELFF. CDR3 DNA sequence: TGTGCCAGTAGTATAGGACTCCCCCCCGGGGAGCTGTTTTTT. The whole variable domain, remainder taken from reference TRBV19 and TRBJ2-2, is DGGITQSPKYLFRKEGQNVTLSCEQNLNHDAMYWYRQDPGQGLRLIYYSQIVNDFQKGDIAEGYSVSREKKESFPLTVTSAQKNPTAFYLCASSIGLPPGELFFGEGSRLTVL.